A single sample gave rise to the 28 T cell receptor beta chains below, sequenced in a study of T cells expressing NK-cell markers. Using the 5' RACE reads, TCRdb records one entry per CDR3 protein without DNA. The sample is made up of about 180,000 distinct CDR3 sequences, and the top ten hold 20% of it. The sequencing input was blood T cells: a sorted CD56 or NKG2C T cell subset, CD4+ or CD8+ T cells, or bulk PBMC T cells (not recorded which). Receptors were obtained from a man aged 18-75 years in good health.

V usage is TRBV11-2 and J usage is TRBJ2-5; TCRdb indicates TRBD2, and absent DNA this call remains unverified. The CDR3 sequence is 16 residues long. CDR1 is SGHAT and CDR2 is FQNNGV in the germline V gene. CDR3 sequence reads: CASSFGTSAVRETQYF.

This chain links TRBV25-1 with TRBJ2-5. The CDR3 length is 11 residues. Germline V lookup: CDR1 MGHDK, CDR2 SYGVNS. The CDR3: CASSEWETQYF.

This chain uses TRBV7-2 with TRBJ2-5; with no DNA, the TCRdb D assignment of TRBD1 cannot be verified. The CDR3 runs 15 residues. The germline V gene has CDR1 SGHTA and CDR2 FQGNSA. This CDR3 is CASSLGRGLFETQYF.

The gene calls are TRBV18 and TRBJ2-1; TCRdb names TRBD2, which stays unverified in the absence of DNA. In germline, CDR1 is KGHSH, CDR2 LQKENI. The CDR3 loop spans 16 amino acids. The CDR3 region is CASSELAGGSYNEQFF.

The chain carries TRBV11-2 and TRBJ2-1; TCRdb's D call, TRBD2, is unchecked because there is no DNA. The CDR3 sequence is 21 residues long. From germline, CDR1 is SGHAT and CDR2 FQNNGV. CDR3 in amino acids: CASSLGSGILAGPYSYNEQFF.

The CDR3 reads CASSLGTLVGSGTDTQYF. The V gene is TRBV28, the J gene TRBJ2-3; there is no DNA to check the TCRdb D call of TRBD1. Germline CDR1 is MDHEN and CDR2 is SYDVKM. The CDR3 length is 18 residues.

The V gene is TRBV7-9, the J gene TRBJ1-1. Germline CDR1 SEHNR, CDR2 FQNEAQ (reference sequence). The CDR3 extends over 12 amino acids. CDR3 amino acids: CASIKDGSEAFF.

The rearrangement links TRBV5-1 to TRBJ2-3; TCRdb returns TRBD1, unconfirmable since there is no DNA. CDR3 length equals 18 residues. In germline, CDR1 is SGHRS, CDR2 YFSETQ. The CDR3 protein is CARRYRSREDRTPDTQYF. The entire variable domain, with the rest obtained from reference TRBV5-1 and TRBJ2-3, is as follows: KAGVTQTPRYLIKTRGQQVTLSCSPISGHRSVSWYQQTPGQGLQFLFEYFSETQRNKGNFPGRFSGRQFSNSRSEMNVSTLELGDSALYLCARRYRSREDRTPDTQYFGPGTRLTVL.

The chain combines TRBV6-1 with TRBJ1-4; TCRdb picks TRBD1, but there is no DNA to check that call. The CDR3 extends over 13 amino acids. Germline CDR1 and CDR2: MNHNS and SASEGT. The CDR3 reads CASMRQGSEKLFF.

The genes are TRBV12-5 and TRBJ1-2; TCRdb's D call, TRBD1, is unchecked because there is no DNA. CDR3 length equals 12 residues. Germline V gives CDR1 LGHNT, CDR2 FRNRAP. CDR3 loop: CASGPDRDGYTF. The full variable domain, with the rest looked up from reference TRBV12-5 and TRBJ1-2, is DARVTQTPRHKVTEMGQEVTMRCQPILGHNTVFWYRQTMMQGLELLAYFRNRAPLDDSGMPKDRFSAEMPDATLATLKIQPSEPRDSAVYFCASGPDRDGYTFGSGTRLTVV.

The chain is built from TRBV6-1 and TRBJ1-2; TCRdb indicates TRBD1, and absent DNA this call remains unverified. In germline, CDR1 is MNHNS, CDR2 SASEGT. The CDR3 is made up of 16 amino acids. The CDR3 sequence: CASSDDAPGTDHGYTF.

V and J are TRBV5-1 and TRBJ2-3; TCRdb designates TRBD1, a call that cannot be tested without DNA. The CDR3 length is 14 residues. CDR1 is SGHRS, CDR2 YFSETQ, per germline. The CDR3 region is CASTFPQGTDTQYF.

CDR3 region: CASTGGARTEAFF. The chain employs TRBV2 and TRBJ1-1. The length of the CDR3 is 13 residues. CDR1 and CDR2 (germline): SNHLY, FYNNEI.

The V call is TRBV13, the J call TRBJ2-5; no DNA is available, so the TRBD1 call from TCRdb remains unchecked. CDR3 length: 14 amino acids. From germline, CDR1 is PRHDT and CDR2 FYEKMQ (reference sequence). The CDR3 spells CASSLESGPGTQYF.

The rearrangement joins TRBV25-1 to TRBJ2-7; the TRBD1 assignment by TCRdb is unverifiable without DNA. Looked up from germline, CDR1 is MGHDK and CDR2 is SYGVNS. The CDR3 runs to 14 residues. The CDR3 spells CASSESKPPYEQYF.

This chain joins TRBV9 and TRBJ2-7; no DNA is available, so the TRBD1 call from TCRdb remains unchecked. The CDR3 spans 15 residues. CDR1 and CDR2 from the germline V gene are SGDLS and YYNGEE. CDR3 region: CASSAGQGIFYEQYF. The whole variable domain, filled in from reference TRBV9 and TRBJ2-7, reads DSGVTQTPKHLITATGQRVTLRCSPRSGDLSVYWYQQSLDQGLQFLIQYYNGEERAKGNILERFSAQQFPDLHSELNLSSLELGDSALYFCASSAGQGIFYEQYFGPGTRLTVT.

The chain joins TRBV7-8 to TRBJ2-1; there is no DNA to check the TCRdb D call of TRBD2. CDR3 length equals 16 residues. The V gene's germline CDR1 is SGHVS and CDR2 FQNEAQ. The CDR3 sequence: CASSGGPAGGRNEQFF.

V usage is TRBV2 and J usage is TRBJ2-6; TCRdb indicates TRBD2, and absent DNA this call remains unverified. This CDR3 is built from 19 residues. Looked up from germline, CDR1 is SNHLY and CDR2 is FYNNEI. The CDR3 here is CASRPGTSGGFAGANVLTF.

V usage is TRBV4-2 and J usage is TRBJ2-2; the TCRdb D gene call, TRBD2, has no DNA to confirm it. This CDR3 spans 16 amino acids. Germline values: CDR1 LGHNA, CDR2 YNFKEQ. This chain's CDR3 is CASSQPGLAGTGELFF.

The chain employs TRBV9 and TRBJ1-6. This CDR3 is 16 amino acids long. Germline values: CDR1 SGDLS, CDR2 YYNGEE. This CDR3 reads CASSVGAGSSYSPLHF.

This rearrangement joins TRBV7-2 to TRBJ2-7; the D call of TRBD2 rests on TCRdb alone, since no DNA is present to check it. CDR3 length: 16 amino acids. Germline-derived CDR1 and CDR2 are SGHTA and FQGNSA. CDR3 sequence: CASSFLGLAETYEQYF.

The chain carries TRBV10-3 and TRBJ2-1; absent DNA, TCRdb's TRBD2 call cannot be checked. The CDR3 totals 16 residues. Germline CDR1 reads ENHRY; CDR2 reads SYGVKD. CDR3 amino acids: CAISESTSGAWDEQFF.

The rearrangement joins TRBV19 to TRBJ2-1. Germline V gene lookup returns CDR1 LNHDA and CDR2 SQIVND (reference sequence). The CDR3 covers 15 residues. The CDR3 is CASSIDRQPHDEQFF.

The V call is TRBV2, the J call TRBJ1-2; TCRdb's D gene call, TRBD1, goes unchecked for lack of DNA. The CDR3 consists of 14 residues. CDR1 and CDR2 from the germline V gene are SNHLY and FYNNEI. The CDR3 reads CASSDGGAGYGYTF.

V and J are TRBV6-1 and TRBJ1-1. The germline gives CDR1 MNHNS, CDR2 SASEGT. The CDR3 runs to 14 residues. The CDR3 loop is CASRAGFMNTEAFF.

This chain links TRBV9 with TRBJ1-2. Germline CDR1 is SGDLS and CDR2 is YYNGEE. This CDR3 is 17 amino acids long. The CDR3 sequence is CASSVATEDGSNYGYTF. The full variable domain, its missing parts supplied by reference TRBV9 and TRBJ1-2, is DSGVTQTPKHLITATGQRVTLRCSPRSGDLSVYWYQQSLDQGLQFLIQYYNGEERAKGNILERFSAQQFPDLHSELNLSSLELGDSALYFCASSVATEDGSNYGYTFGSGTRLTVV.

The rearrangement links TRBV6-1 to TRBJ2-7; with no DNA, the TCRdb D assignment of TRBD2 cannot be verified. From germline, CDR1 is MNHNS and CDR2 SASEGT. CDR3 length: 16 amino acids. CDR3 in amino acids: CASSRDPGGERYEQYF.

The rearrangement uses TRBV5-4 and TRBJ1-2. The CDR3 totals 16 residues. Germline loops: CDR1 SGHNT, CDR2 YYREEE (reference sequence). The CDR3 sequence: CASSAGRTYLNYGYTF. The full variable domain, rest sourced from reference TRBV5-4 and TRBJ1-2, is ETGVTQSPTHLIKTRGQQVTLRCSSQSGHNTVSWYQQALGQGPQFIFQYYREEENGRGNFPPRFSGLQFPNYSSELNVNALELDDSALYLCASSAGRTYLNYGYTFGSGTRLTVV.